Below, 29 T cell receptor beta chains from the same sample are listed, as sequenced in a study of PD-1 blockade in classical Hodgkin lymphoma (TCRdb year 2020). The library was obtained by the immunoSEQ multiplex PCR assay. Entries here come from immuneACCESS through TCRdb and include only in-frame sequences with V and J called. Some clones fail to appear in such tables; in the studies checked, an unresolved V gene covers under half of the shortfall, and the cause of the remainder is unknown. The sample has roughly 96,000 clones on record, about 93% of them singletons. 2% of the sample lies in the top ten. The sample's time point, from its label and the paper: cycle 4 day 1 (C4D1), after six to seven weeks of nivolumab. Relapse after autologous stem cell transplantation had occurred in all trial patients, and cohorts A, B and C were distinguished by prior brentuximab vedotin exposure. Specimen: peripheral blood mononuclear cells (PBMCs), collected before the fourth cycle of nivolumab. These receptors were collected from a human donor with classical Hodgkin lymphoma.

The chain employs TRBV2 and TRBJ2-1, with 12 positions matching TRBD2. The CDR3 totals 15 residues. Germline V lookup: CDR1 SNHLY, CDR2 FYNNEI. The V gene end was trimmed by 6 bases and the J gene end by 3 bases; junction bases not matched to a gene: 3. This CDR3 reads CASRATSGSYNEQFF. The CDR3 region has the DNA TGTGCCAGCAGGGCGACTAGCGGGAGCTACAATGAGCAGTTCTTC.

There are a few counts of this clone. The rearrangement links TRBV10-1 to TRBJ1-1; no reliable D call. The germline CDR1 and CDR2 sequences are WNHNN and SYGVQD (reference sequence). V shed 6 bases and J shed 5 bases, with 10 bases lying between them. The CDR3 is made up of 12 amino acids. In DNA form, the CDR3 reads TGCGCCAGCAGCTGGGAGGGTACTGAAGCTTTCTTT. Protein: CASSWEGTEAFF.

This chain connects TRBV5-6 to TRBJ1-3, with D possibly being TRBD1 (6 bases). The ends were cut back, 2 bases at V and 3 bases at J, with 15 bases in the middle. The length of the CDR3 is 16 residues. From germline, CDR1 is SGHDT and CDR2 YYEEEE. CDR3: CASSFQTGNLGNTIYF. For the CDR3, the DNA is TGTGCCAGCAGCTTCCAAACAGGGAATCTTGGAAACACCATATATTTT. Together with reference TRBV5-6 and TRBJ1-3, the CDR3 gives the full variable domain: DAGVTQSPTHLIKTRGQQVTLRCSPKSGHDTVSWYQQALGQGPQFIFQYYEEEERQRGNFPDRFSGHQFPNYSSELNVNALLLGDSALYLCASSFQTGNLGNTIYFGEGSWLTVV.

This chain connects TRBV5-4 to TRBJ1-1; TRBD1 might be the D (5 bases). The V end lost 2 bases, the J end lost 10 bases, and 12 bases lay between the germline ends. This CDR3 is 12 amino acids long. The germline CDR1 and CDR2 sequences are SGHNT and YYREEE (reference sequence). The CDR3 here is CASSLVSGVAFF. Written as DNA, the CDR3 is TGTGCCAGCAGCTTAGTATCGGGGGTAGCTTTCTTT. Using reference TRBV5-4 and TRBJ1-1 for the parts outside the CDR3, the full variable domain is ETGVTQSPTHLIKTRGQQVTLRCSSQSGHNTVSWYQQALGQGPQFIFQYYREEENGRGNFPPRFSGLQFPNYSSELNVNALELDDSALYLCASSLVSGVAFFGQGTRLTVV.

The chain has TRBV14 and TRBJ1-1, with D unresolved. CDR1 and CDR2 (germline): SGHDN, FVKESK. The CDR3 consists of 16 residues. Trimming removed 1 base from V and 0 bases from J, with 12 bases in between. The CDR3 protein is CASSQATDVMNTEAFF. The CDR3 nucleotides are TGTGCCAGCAGCCAAGCCACGGACGTGATGAACACTGAAGCTTTCTTT.

This rearrangement joins TRBV5-6 to TRBJ1-1, with TRBD1 identical over 7 bases. J was trimmed by 0 bases and V by 3 bases; bases with no gene match: 5. This CDR3 spans 15 amino acids. Germline CDR1 is SGHDT and CDR2 is YYEEEE. CDR3 region: CASSSKTGLNTEAFF. The CDR3, as DNA: TGTGCCAGCAGCTCGAAGACAGGGCTGAACACTGAAGCTTTCTTT. Using reference TRBV5-6 and TRBJ1-1 for the parts outside the CDR3, the full variable domain is DAGVTQSPTHLIKTRGQQVTLRCSPKSGHDTVSWYQQALGQGPQFIFQYYEEEERQRGNFPDRFSGHQFPNYSSELNVNALLLGDSALYLCASSSKTGLNTEAFFGQGTRLTVV.

CDR3 nucleotides: TGTGCCAGCAGCGCAGGCCCCCACCCAGCTACGCAGTATTTT. Its translation is CASSAGPHPATQYF. The chain is built from TRBV11-3 and TRBJ2-3; unclear D gene. This CDR3 is 14 amino acids long. Germline values: CDR1 SGHNT, CDR2 YENEEA. The V end was cut by 5 bases, the J end by 8 bases, with 17 bases between.

This chain joins TRBV7-9 and TRBJ2-7; TRBD1 might be the D (6 bases). The CDR3 has 14 residues. Per the germline V gene, CDR1 is SEHNR and CDR2 is FQNEAQ (reference sequence). Trimming pared 4 bases from V and 3 bases from J, leaving 13 bases between. CDR3 nucleotide sequence: TGTGCCAGCAGCTCCCGGGACATACTCTACGAGCAGTACTTC. This gives the protein CASSSRDILYEQYF.

CDR3 protein: CASRKETQYF. In DNA form, the CDR3 reads TGTGCCAGCAGGAAAGAGACCCAGTACTTC. The chain carries TRBV6-5 and TRBJ2-5; D call uncertain. This CDR3 is built from 10 residues. CDR1 MNHEY and CDR2 SVGAGI come from the germline V gene. Trimming cost V 6 bases and J 3 bases, with 2 bases left between them.

Concerning this clone itself: Other DNA sequences in the same sample also yield this CDR3. J is TRBJ1-1 and V is TRBV5-5; D unclear. CDR1 is SGHKS and CDR2 is YYEKEE in the germline V gene (reference sequence). The CDR3 covers 14 residues. Trimming shortened V by 0 bases and J by 4 bases, and 10 bases separated the two germline ends. The CDR3 region is CASSLAEGGTEAFF. The CDR3 nucleotides are TGTGCCAGCAGCTTGGCGGAAGGCGGCACTGAAGCTTTCTTT.

V usage is TRBV7-6 and J usage is TRBJ2-7; TRBD1 matches at 9 bases. CDR1 SGHVS and CDR2 FNYEAQ come from the germline V gene. V lost 3 bases to trimming and J lost 5 bases; unmatched junction nucleotides: 8. The CDR3 is 15 residues long. CDR3 sequence (DNA): TGTGCCAGCAGCTTGGCGGGACAGGGTTTCAACGAGCAGTACTTC. Amino acid sequence: CASSLAGQGFNEQYF.

This clone has just a few counts. V gene TRBV27 combines with J gene TRBJ2-7; 7 bases fit TRBD2. Germline V gene data show CDR1 as MNHEY and CDR2 as SMNVEV (reference sequence). The CDR3 spans 14 residues. V lost 5 bases to trimming and J lost 3 bases; unmatched junction nucleotides: 7. The CDR3: CASSEAGPLYEQYF. CDR3 coding DNA: TGTGCCAGCAGTGAAGCGGGACCCCTCTACGAGCAGTACTTC.

This rearrangement joins TRBV6-1 to TRBJ1-1, with D unclear. V gave up 4 bases and J gave up 4 bases, with 16 bases separating them. Germline loops: CDR1 MNHNS, CDR2 SASEGT. The CDR3 covers 15 residues. The CDR3 DNA is TGTGCCAGCAGTGCCGGTGGCTTAGTTAGCACTGAAGCTTTCTTT. This translates into CASSAGGLVSTEAFF.

The chain carries TRBV11-2 and TRBJ2-5; possible D gene TRBD1, 6 bases. The length of the CDR3 is 14 residues. The V and J ends lost 6 bases and 5 bases respectively, with 16 bases between them. CDR1 and CDR2 from the germline V gene are SGHAT and FQNNGV. CDR3 amino acids: CASRQGASRETQYF. CDR3 sequence (DNA): TGTGCCAGCAGACAGGGTGCTTCCCGGGAGACCCAGTACTTC.

The chain uses TRBV13 and TRBJ1-1, with no clear D. The germline gives CDR1 PRHDT, CDR2 FYEKMQ (reference sequence). V gave up 3 bases and J gave up 1 base, with 6 bases separating them. The CDR3 extends over 13 amino acids. The CDR3 DNA is TGTGCCAGCAGCTTTCAGCAGAACACTGAAGCTTTCTTT. Protein product: CASSFQQNTEAFF.

This chain joins TRBV10-3 and TRBJ1-2; 8 bases line up with TRBD1. The J segment lost 2 bases and the V segment lost 9 bases, leaving 11 bases of the junction unmatched. Germline V gene data show CDR1 as ENHRY and CDR2 as SYGVKD. The CDR3 totals 15 residues. CDR3 loop: CAILFGTGENYGYTF. In DNA, the CDR3 is TGTGCCATTCTCTTCGGGACAGGCGAGAACTATGGCTACACCTTC.

The genes are TRBV28 and TRBJ2-1; 7 nucleotides agree with TRBD1. The CDR3 extends over 14 amino acids. Germline assignment: CDR1 MDHEN and CDR2 SYDVKM. V lost 5 bases, J lost 7 bases, and 8 bases stayed unmatched. The DNA of the CDR3 is TGTGCCAGCAGTCTCCAACTACAGGGGAATGAGCAGTTCTTC. Its translation is CASSLQLQGNEQFF.

The V call is TRBV10-2, the J call TRBJ1-2; perhaps TRBD1 as D (6 bases). The germline V gene encodes CDR1 WSHSY and CDR2 SAAADI. CDR3 length: 12 amino acids. Trimming stripped 3 bases from V and 8 bases from J, with 10 bases between. DNA of the CDR3: TGCGCCAGCAGTGACTGGGGGGGCGGCTACACCTTC. As protein: CASSDWGGGYTF.

The chain uses TRBV11-2 and TRBJ2-1; 7 bases are a match to TRBD2. Germline assignment: CDR1 SGHAT and CDR2 FQNNGV. This CDR3 region has 16 residues. The V gene end was trimmed by 3 bases and the J gene end by 3 bases; junction bases not matched to a gene: 8. CDR3 loop: CASSLWSRDYYNEQFF. DNA of the CDR3: TGTGCCAGCAGCTTGTGGTCCCGGGACTACTACAATGAGCAGTTCTTC.

This chain joins TRBV7-9 and TRBJ2-1, with D unclear. Trimming removed 6 bases from V and 4 bases from J, with 7 bases in between. This CDR3 contains 12 residues. Germline V gene data show CDR1 as SEHNR and CDR2 as FQNEAQ (reference sequence). CDR3 protein: CASSNRYNEQFF. The CDR3 DNA is TGTGCCAGCAGTAACCGGTACAATGAGCAGTTCTTC.

The chain carries TRBV6-5 and TRBJ1-1, with TRBD1 matching over 7 bases. J lost 1 base, V lost 6 bases, and 8 bases had no gene match. This CDR3 contains 15 residues. Per germline, CDR1 MNHEY and CDR2 SVGAGI. CDR3 loop: CASRPRQGGNTEAFF. The CDR3 nucleotides read TGTGCCAGCAGACCCAGACAGGGAGGGAACACTGAAGCTTTCTTT.

J is TRBJ2-2 and V is TRBV13; D gene uncertain. The length of the CDR3 is 13 residues. Germline assignment: CDR1 PRHDT and CDR2 FYEKMQ (reference sequence). V dropped 5 bases and J dropped 1 base, with 5 bases sitting between them. CDR3 sequence: CASSLMNTGELFF. For the CDR3, the DNA is TGTGCCAGCAGCCTCATGAACACCGGGGAGCTGTTTTTT.

This chain uses TRBV6-5 with TRBJ2-1; 8 bases map to TRBD2. V shed 2 bases, J shed 6 bases, and the junction held 3 bases outside the gene matches. The CDR3 extends over 14 amino acids. In germline, CDR1 is MNHEY, CDR2 SVGAGI. The CDR3 sequence is CASSYQSGSNEQFF. DNA of the CDR3: TGTGCCAGCAGTTACCAGAGCGGGAGCAATGAGCAGTTCTTC.

The CDR3 coding sequence is TGTGCCAGCAGCCCGGCCACGGGCTCTGGAAACACCATATATTTT. The encoded protein is CASSPATGSGNTIYF. The V gene is TRBV5-6, the J gene TRBJ1-3, with D hard to call. Germline V gene sequence: CDR1 SGHDT, CDR2 YYEEEE. The V and J ends lost 4 bases and 0 bases respectively, with 11 bases between them. CDR3 length: 15 amino acids.

The genes are TRBV6-5 and TRBJ2-3; D is uncertain. The germline V gene encodes CDR1 MNHEY and CDR2 SVGAGI. The CDR3 has 14 residues. The V end lost 4 bases, the J end lost 2 bases, and 10 bases lay between the germline ends. Here the CDR3 reads CASSLHLYTDTQYF. CDR3 bases: TGTGCCAGCAGTTTGCACTTGTACACAGATACGCAGTATTTT.

V gene TRBV27 combines with J gene TRBJ2-1; D unclear. The germline CDR1 and CDR2 sequences are MNHEY and SMNVEV (reference sequence). This CDR3 region has 11 residues. The V and J ends lost 2 bases and 6 bases respectively, with 2 bases between them. In nucleotides, the CDR3 is TGTGCCAGCAGTTTAGGCAATGAGCAGTTCTTC. The encoded protein is CASSLGNEQFF.

This clone was detected once. This chain links TRBV10-2 with TRBJ1-5, with D uncertain. V was pared by 2 bases and J by 6 bases, with 8 bases between. The CDR3 has 13 amino acids. CDR1 WSHSY and CDR2 SAAADI come from the germline V gene. Here the CDR3 DNA reads TGCGCCAGCAGTGAGGGGGAACCTCAGCCCCAGCATTTT. Its translation: CASSEGEPQPQHF.

This clone was picked up one time. The junction does not match germline at one end; this may be a read error. The chain joins TRBV5-1 to TRBJ2-6; no clear D. Germline-derived CDR1 and CDR2 are SGHRS and YFSETQ. The CDR3 length is 15 residues. CDR3 residues: CASSLMSSGANVLTF. CDR3 coding DNA: TGTGCCAGCAGCTTGATGTCCTCTGGGGCCAACGTCCTGACTTTC.

This clone came up once. The chain links TRBV29-1 to TRBJ2-2; TRBD1 matches 7 bases. Germline lookup yields CDR1 SQVTM and CDR2 ANQGSEA. The CDR3 consists of 14 residues. CDR3 sequence reads: CGTVPVTSTGELFF. CDR3 in DNA: TGCGGGACAGTCCCAGTTACGAGCACCGGGGAGCTGTTTTTT.